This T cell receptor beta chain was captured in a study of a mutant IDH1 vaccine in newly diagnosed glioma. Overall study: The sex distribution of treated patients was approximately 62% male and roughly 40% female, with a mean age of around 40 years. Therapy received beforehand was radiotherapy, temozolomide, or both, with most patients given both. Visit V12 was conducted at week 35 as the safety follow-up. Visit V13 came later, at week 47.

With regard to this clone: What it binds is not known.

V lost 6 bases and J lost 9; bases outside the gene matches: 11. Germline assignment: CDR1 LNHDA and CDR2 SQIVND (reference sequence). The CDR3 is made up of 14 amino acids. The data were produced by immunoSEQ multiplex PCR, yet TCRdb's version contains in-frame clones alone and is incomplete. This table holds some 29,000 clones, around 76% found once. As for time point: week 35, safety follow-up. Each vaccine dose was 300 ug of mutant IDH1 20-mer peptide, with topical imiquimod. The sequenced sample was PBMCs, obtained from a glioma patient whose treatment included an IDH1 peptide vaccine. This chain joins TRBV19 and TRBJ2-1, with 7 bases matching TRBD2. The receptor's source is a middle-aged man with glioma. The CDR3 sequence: CASRAYGGSLEQFF. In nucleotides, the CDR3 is TGTGCCAGTAGGGCTTACGGCGGGAGTCTTGAGCAGTTCTTC.